A single sample is the source of the 3 T cell receptor beta chains below, sequenced in a study of blood T cells in healthy people across ages. For the second PCR, which ran for roughly 6 to 12 cycles, a sample-barcoded 5' primer and a J-beta primer mix were used. Using its own MiXCR run on the 5' RACE reads, TCRdb lists one record per CDR3 protein. The data hold roughly 1.6 million distinct CDR3 sequences, with roughly 30% observed a single time. Sequencing was performed on blood. These receptors came from a woman aged 25 to 39 in good health.

In its sample, this clonotype was seen once. J is TRBJ2-3 and V is TRBV7-2; 9 bases align to TRBD2. V gave up 5 bases and J gave up 6 bases; unmatched junction bases: 9. Germline CDR1 is SGHTA and CDR2 is FQGNSA. The length of the CDR3 is 15 residues. CDR3: CASSTGLADGDTQYF. The CDR3 nucleotides read TGTGCCAGCAGCACGGGACTAGCTGATGGGGATACGCAGTATTTT.

The chain joins TRBV4-2 to TRBJ2-7; unclear D gene. Germline assignment: CDR1 LGHNA and CDR2 YNFKEQ. CDR3 length equals 16 residues. V lost 4 bases and J lost 2, with 18 bases in between. The CDR3 region is CASSPATEESPYEQYF. DNA for the CDR3: TGTGCCAGCAGCCCAGCGACGGAAGAGAGCCCCTACGAGCAGTACTTC.

About this clonotype itself: A much more abundant neighbour one base away suggests this may be a read error. The chain has TRBV29-1 and TRBJ2-1; 7 positions match TRBD2. Germline assignment: CDR1 SQVTM and CDR2 ANQGSEA. This CDR3 is 12 amino acids long. The V segment lost 5 bases and the J segment 7 bases; nucleotides outside the gene matches: 5. CDR3 nucleotide sequence: TGCAGCGTTACCGGGCGGGAGAATGAGCAGTTCTTC. Protein product: CSVTGRENEQFF.